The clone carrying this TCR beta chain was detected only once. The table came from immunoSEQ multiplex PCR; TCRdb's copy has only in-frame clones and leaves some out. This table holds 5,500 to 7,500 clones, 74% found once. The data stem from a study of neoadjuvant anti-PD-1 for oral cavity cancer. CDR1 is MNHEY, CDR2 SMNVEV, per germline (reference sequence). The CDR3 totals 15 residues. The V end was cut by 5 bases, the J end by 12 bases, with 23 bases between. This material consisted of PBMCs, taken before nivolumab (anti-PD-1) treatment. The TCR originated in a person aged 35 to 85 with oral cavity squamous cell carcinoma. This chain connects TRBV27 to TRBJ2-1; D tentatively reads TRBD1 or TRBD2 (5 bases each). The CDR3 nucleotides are TGTGCCAGCAGTCTCCAACCTTGGTCGGGGCTTGGGCAGTTCTTC. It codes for CASSLQPWSGLGQFF.